The sequence of this TCR beta chain was determined in a study of T cell changes during pregnancy in multiple sclerosis. This table comes from immunoSEQ multiplex PCR, and its TCRdb copy is limited to in-frame clones, with some not included. Here the sample spans over 35,000 clones, more than 85% being singletons. This CDR3 is 14 amino acids long. Germline V gene data show CDR1 as SNHLY and CDR2 as FYNNEI. V was cut by 3 bases and J by 0 bases, with 8 bases left in between. The gene calls are TRBV2 and TRBJ1-1; D unclear. The material sequenced was CD8+ T cells from peripheral blood mononuclear cells, taken in the first trimester of pregnancy. This clonotype originated in a female donor with multiple sclerosis, enrolled in a pregnancy study. The CDR3 loop reads CASSEYNLNTEAFF. CDR3 sequence (DNA): TGTGCCAGCAGTGAGTACAACCTGAACACTGAAGCTTTCTTT.